Detailed here is one T cell receptor beta chain. What it binds is not known. PCR was performed using 60 Vbeta and 13 Jbeta primers. Generated by immunoSEQ multiplex PCR, the TCRdb table keeps only in-frame clones and is missing some. The listing records about 48,000 clones. This entry comes from a study of cytomegalovirus exposure and HLA in healthy donors. Study findings and constraints: Later, TCR association rates were found to vary by HLA locus, highest for DRB1 and lowest for HLA-C. Some TCR beta chains (roughly 150 of them) were listed as cytomegalovirus-associated.

Deletions cut 3 bases from V and 6 bases from J, with 16 bases between. The CDR3 contains 14 residues. Germline V CDR1 and CDR2: SGHRS, YFSETQ. The sequenced sample was PBMCs. The V gene is TRBV5-1, the J gene TRBJ2-7; D might be TRBD1 (7 bases). The clonotype originates from a male donor in good health and CMV-seropositive. In DNA, the CDR3 is TGCGCCAGCAGCTCCGGAGGGCAGGGGGGCGAGCAGTACTTC. As protein: CASSSGGQGGEQYF.